The rows below give T cell receptor beta chains drawn from one sample of a study of cytomegalovirus exposure and HLA in healthy donors. Using immunoSEQ multiplex PCR, the repertoire was profiled, and TCRdb retains in-frame clones only, with some absent. This sample has more than 150,000 clones, with 82% found just once. The specimen sequenced was PBMCs. All receptors derive from a middle-aged man in good health and CMV-seronegative. Both conserved end residues are part of each CDR3. A D gene is named only where the DNA matches it firmly. Size is omitted from some rows. Given values are once, few, many or a class for expanded clones.

CDR3nt	CDR3aa	j_gene	d_gene	v_gene	len	abundance
TGTGCCTGGAGTGTATGGGGACCTCAGGGGGCAGGCTACGAGCAGTACTTC	CAWSVWGPQGAGYEQYF	TRBJ2-7	TRBD1	TRBV30	17	.
TGTGCCAGCAGCTTAGGGGGGACAGGCAATCAGCCCCAGCATTTT	CASSLGGTGNQPQHF	TRBJ1-5	TRBD1	TRBV5-8	15	.
TGTGCCAGTAGTCGCGGGGGAATTAAGATCGGATCTCGGCCCCAGCATTTT	CASSRGGIKIGSRPQHF	TRBJ1-5	.	TRBV19	17	.
TGTGCTAGCAGCTTAAACAGGGGGCAAGAGACCCAGTACTTC	CASSLNRGQETQYF	TRBJ2-5	TRBD1	TRBV7-7	14	few
TGTGCCAGCTACAATACAGGGCTGATACTCTCCTACAATGAGCAGTTCTTC	CASYNTGLILSYNEQFF	TRBJ2-1	.	TRBV21-1	17	few
TGTGCCAGCAGTCCGAGGGCGCTATTGGCTAATGAAAAACTGTTTTTT	CASSPRALLANEKLFF	TRBJ1-4	.	TRBV27	16	.
TGTGCCAGCAGCTTAAGTGTAGGGGGCCCAGGTGGTCAGCCCCAGCATTTT	CASSLSVGGPGGQPQHF	TRBJ1-5	TRBD1	TRBV7-2	17	.
TGTGCCAGCAGTACGACAGGGGTTCGCGAGCAGTACTTC	CASSTTGVREQYF	TRBJ2-7	TRBD1	TRBV2	13	.
TGTGCCTGGAGCCAAGCCTATCTTGATCGAGCGGGGGCGCCGACAGATACGCAGTATTTT	CAWSQAYLDRAGAPTDTQYF	TRBJ2-3	TRBD2	TRBV30	20	.
TGTGCCAGCTCACCGATTGGGACAGCGAACACCGGGGAGCTGTTTTTT	CASSPIGTANTGELFF	TRBJ2-2	TRBD1	TRBV18	16	.
TGTGCCAGCAGTCCCAGGGCGGACTATGGAAACACCATATATTTT	CASSPRADYGNTIYF	TRBJ1-3	.	TRBV2	15	.
TGTGCCAGCAGCTCCCAGGGCCCAATCATTCTTAACTATGGCTACACCTTC	CASSSQGPIILNYGYTF	TRBJ1-2	.	TRBV12-1	17	.
TGTGCCAGTAGGCGACAGGCCGGGGAGCTGTTTTTT	CASRRQAGELFF	TRBJ2-2	.	TRBV19	12	.
TGTGCCAGCAGTTCCCCGGGGAGTTTGAACACTGAAGCTTTCTTT	CASSSPGSLNTEAFF	TRBJ1-1	.	TRBV6-5	15	.
TGCGCCAGCAGCCGGACGGACAGGGGGCTAACTAATGAAAAACTGTTTTTT	CASSRTDRGLTNEKLFF	TRBJ1-4	TRBD1	TRBV5-1	17	.
TGTGCCATCAGTGACGGACTAGCCACTGAAGCTTTCTTT	CAISDGLATEAFF	TRBJ1-1	.	TRBV10-3	13	.
TGTGCAAGTCACCAGTGGACTAGCGGGAGGATAAGGGGGATAGCATTGAGCGAGCAGTACTTC	CASHQWTSGRIRGIALSEQYF	TRBJ2-7	.	TRBV12-2	21	.
TGTGCCGGAAGTTTTCCCAGGGTGATTAACACCGGGGAGCTGTTTTTT	CAGSFPRVINTGELFF	TRBJ2-2	.	TRBV30	16	.
TGTGCCAGCAGTTCCCGGCGCGGGGTTCAAAGCGAGCAGTACTTC	CASSSRRGVQSEQYF	TRBJ2-7	.	TRBV6-1	15	.
TGTGCCATCAGTGATGGGCCAGGATATGGCTACACCTTC	CAISDGPGYGYTF	TRBJ1-2	.	TRBV10-3	13	.